This is a list of T cell receptor beta chains from one sample in a study of blood T cell repertoires in COVID-19. Profiled with immunoSEQ multiplex PCR; TCRdb holds only in-frame clones, not every one. Among 95,000 to 150,000 clones, around 80% were seen once, and the ten largest hold 15% to 20%. The source material was peripheral blood. These receptors were collected from a man aged 55 to 70 with active or convalescent COVID-19. Both conserved end residues are part of each CDR3. The order of the fields is J gene, clone size, V gene, CDR3 protein. Expanded clones get a size class; other rows say once, few or many, or leave the size out.

TRBJ2-1 | - | TRBV29-1 | CSARGNEQFF
TRBJ1-1 | - | TRBV19 | CASRIQGARGNTEAFF
TRBJ1-4 | - | TRBV7-9 | CASSPDRGFDVGGEKLFF
TRBJ1-6 | - | TRBV9 | CASSAHLGQGGGNSPLHF
TRBJ2-7 | - | TRBV19 | CASSPDSSYEQYF
TRBJ1-4 | - | TRBV28 | CASSRQGLQEKLFF
TRBJ2-4 | - | TRBV28 | CAGGGRNKNIQYF
TRBJ2-3 | - | TRBV19 | CATRTSGTTDTQYF
TRBJ2-3 | few | TRBV7-2 | CASSLDRGKTDTQYF
TRBJ1-2 | - | TRBV11-2 | CASSNLRGIGGYTF